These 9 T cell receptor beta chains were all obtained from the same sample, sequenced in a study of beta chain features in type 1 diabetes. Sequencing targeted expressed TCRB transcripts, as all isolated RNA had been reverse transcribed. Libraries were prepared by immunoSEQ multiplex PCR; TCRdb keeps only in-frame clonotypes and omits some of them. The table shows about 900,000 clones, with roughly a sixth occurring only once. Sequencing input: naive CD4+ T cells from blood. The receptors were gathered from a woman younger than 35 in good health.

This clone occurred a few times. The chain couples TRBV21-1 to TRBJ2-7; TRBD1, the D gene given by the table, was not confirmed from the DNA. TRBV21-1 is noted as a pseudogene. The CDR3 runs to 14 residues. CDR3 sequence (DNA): TGTGCCAGCAGCCGCCGGGACAAGACCTACGAGCAGTACTTC. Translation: CASSRRDKTYEQYF.

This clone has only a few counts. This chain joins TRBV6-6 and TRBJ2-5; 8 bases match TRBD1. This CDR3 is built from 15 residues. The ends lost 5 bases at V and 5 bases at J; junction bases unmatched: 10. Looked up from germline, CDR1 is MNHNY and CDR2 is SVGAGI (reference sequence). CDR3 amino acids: CASSHRGFEGETQYF. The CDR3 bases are TGTGCCAGCAGTCACAGGGGGTTCGAGGGGGAGACCCAGTACTTC.

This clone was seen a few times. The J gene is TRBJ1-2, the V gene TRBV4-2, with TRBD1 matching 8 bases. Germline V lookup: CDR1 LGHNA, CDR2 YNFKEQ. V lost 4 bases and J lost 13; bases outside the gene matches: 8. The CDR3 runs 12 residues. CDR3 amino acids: CASSPADRACTF. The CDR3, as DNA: TGTGCCAGCAGCCCGGCGGACAGGGCCTGCACCTTC.

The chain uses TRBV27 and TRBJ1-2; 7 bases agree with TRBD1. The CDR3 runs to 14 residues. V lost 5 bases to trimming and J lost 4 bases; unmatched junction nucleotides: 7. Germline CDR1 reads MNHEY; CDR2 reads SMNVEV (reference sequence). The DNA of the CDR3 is TGTGCCAGCAGTCTAAAACGACAGGGCTATGGCTACACCTTC. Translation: CASSLKRQGYGYTF.

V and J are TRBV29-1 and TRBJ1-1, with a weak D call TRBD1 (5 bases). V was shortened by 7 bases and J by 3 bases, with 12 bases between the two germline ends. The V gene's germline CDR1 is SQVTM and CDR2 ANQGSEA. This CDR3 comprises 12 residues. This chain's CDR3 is CSAGDGYTEAFF. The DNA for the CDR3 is TGCAGCGCTGGGGACGGTTACACTGAAGCTTTCTTT.

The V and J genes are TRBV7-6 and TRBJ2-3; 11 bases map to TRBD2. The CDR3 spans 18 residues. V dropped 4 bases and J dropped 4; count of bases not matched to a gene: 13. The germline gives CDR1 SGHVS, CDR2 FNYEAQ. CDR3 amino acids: CASSYSASGRYRADTQYF. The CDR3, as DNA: TGTGCCAGCAGCTATTCGGCTAGCGGGAGGTATAGGGCAGATACGCAGTATTTT.

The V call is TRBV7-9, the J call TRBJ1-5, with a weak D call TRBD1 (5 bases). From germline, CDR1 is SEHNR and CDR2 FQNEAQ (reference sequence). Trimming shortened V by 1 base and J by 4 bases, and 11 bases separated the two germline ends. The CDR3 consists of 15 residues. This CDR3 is CASSLVGAVNQPQHF. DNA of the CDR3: TGTGCCAGCAGCTTAGTAGGGGCAGTAAATCAGCCCCAGCATTTT.

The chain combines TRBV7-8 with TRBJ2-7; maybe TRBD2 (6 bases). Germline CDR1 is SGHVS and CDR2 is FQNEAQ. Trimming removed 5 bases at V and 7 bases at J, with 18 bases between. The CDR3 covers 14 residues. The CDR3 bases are TGTGCCAGCAGCGCCCAGCCGGGGGTCGTAGAGCAGTACTTC. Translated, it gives CASSAQPGVVEQYF.

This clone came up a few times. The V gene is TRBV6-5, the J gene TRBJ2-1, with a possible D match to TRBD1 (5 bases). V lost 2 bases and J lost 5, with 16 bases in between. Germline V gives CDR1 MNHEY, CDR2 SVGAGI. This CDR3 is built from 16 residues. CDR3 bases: TGTGCCAGCAGTTACGAGAGGATGGGGCCCGACAATGAGCAGTTCTTC. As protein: CASSYERMGPDNEQFF.